The sequence of this TCR beta chain was determined in a study of human T cells and chemical hapten exposure (dated by TCRdb to 2020 to 2022). In the study overall: For sensitization, 2% DPC in acetone was applied to a roughly 2 cm by roughly 2 cm area of upper inner arm skin. Throughout the study period of around 24 weeks, patients also received therapeutic DPC doses to the scalp every week. Patch testing was done on the upper back using Finn chambers containing 0.01% DPC, and results were scored after 6 days according to International Contact Dermatitis Research Group standards. Most of the patients in the cohort were female, and the cohort covered alopecia areata with under or over 50% scalp involvement, alopecia totalis and alopecia universalis. Libraries were pooled for sequencing, and per-sample TCR yields varied mainly because of small differences in library volumes within the pool. This study followed changes in the peripheral blood TCR repertoire in vivo during primary and secondary sensitization of alopecia patients to the hapten diphenylcyclopropenone (DPC). Blood was sampled from patients pre-sensitization (week 0) and at 2, 6 and about 24 weeks after DPC sensitization. Approximately 28 alopecia patients provided blood for TCR sequencing at one to four time points (pre-sensitization, 2, 6 and 24 weeks). For every blood RNA sample, sequencing covered both the TCR alpha and TCR beta chains.

The sample's time point, from its label and the paper: pre-sensitization, week 0. The sample's treatment or condition label, in plain terms: therapeutic diphenylcyclopropenone sensitization with weekly scalp DPC. Total RNA was extracted from unfractionated whole blood collected in Tempus Blood RNA tubes. Blood at each patch-test visit was drawn before the patch test was applied. Eligible patients were aged 18 to 70, diagnosed with alopecia, deemed suitable for DPC therapy, and excluded if pregnant. This clonotype has a count of ten or more. This clone's antigen is unknown. It has no much larger one-base neighbor in the sample; base qualities were not kept. The full study reports these points: DPC sensitization did not change the number of TCRs with a frequency above 1 in 1000, and there was no evidence of changes in global repertoire structure. Alopecia, a presumed autoimmune disease, was present in all patients, so the immune response of the patients might differ from that of healthy individuals. Repeated subsampling changed both the strength of the expansion versus patch-test correlation and the threshold at which the correlation became significant. Compared with pre-sensitization or healthy control sets, expanded TCRs formed significantly more large CDR3 similarity clusters, which is consistent with antigen-driven responses. A positive correlation was found between the number of PT1 expanded TCRs and patch test score, with significance reached at thresholds 8, 16 and 32 but not 4.

Library creation used RACE. The listed sequencing device is NextSeq 500. During library preparation, unique molecular identifiers were attached to individual cDNA molecules so that TCRs could be counted quantitatively and reproducibly. The study's processing was this. A median of about 89,000 TCRs per sample was observed, with a range of 23,224 to 690,600. The Decombinator software suite was used to annotate V, J and CDR3 in the TCR reads. For PS versus PT1 abundance plots, all samples were subsampled to the same number of TCRs (28,000). TCRs were defined as expanded if absent before sensitization and observed at least eight times at the 2-week time point. TCRdb's own reprocessing of the public reads used fastp at Q25 and MiXCR and kept productive beta chains. Rows merge per CDR3 protein into single entries with the most common DNA and genes. The V and J calls were not made by the authors but by TCRdb's processing. A total of approximately 32,000 distinct CDR3 sequences appear in this sample, around 10% of them only once. Jointly, the top ten make up 1.5% to 2% of the sample.

CDR1 and CDR2, per the germline V gene, are SGHVS and FQNEAQ. The CDR3 spans 15 residues, from the cysteine through the phenylalanine. Only the CDR3 region is kept as DNA, spanning 45 bases read in frame from base 1. V and J are truncated by 2 bases and 3 bases respectively, leaving an intervening sequence of 11 bases. The V and J segments used are TRBV7-8 and TRBJ2-1; matching of 6 bases hints at TRBD2 as the D gene. The input for sequencing was whole blood, taken in connection with sensitization to the hapten diphenylcyclopropenone (DPC). This TCR was recovered from a woman aged 40-49 years with alopecia areata. Some clones in this sample may be carry-over from other donors' samples. The nucleotides are TGTGCCAGCAGCTTATCTAGCGCCCGCTACAATGAGCAGTTCTTC. Translation gives CASSLSSARYNEQFF.